The next 5 T cell receptor beta chains were all read from a single sample in a study of patients and donors after allogeneic stem cell transplantation. MiXCR, run by TCRdb on the RT-PCR reads, gives a single entry per CDR3 protein. The profile shows 25,000 to 35,000 distinct CDR3 sequences, 6.5% to 7% of them singletons. The sequencing sample was made of blood, either unsorted or a sorted T cell fraction (not recorded which). Source of these receptors: a human donor who was either an allogeneic HSCT recipient or a stem cell or donor lymphocyte infusion donor (not recorded which). It is not recorded whose cells these are; they may come from a transplant donor.

This clonotype was seen more than once but under ten times. V gene TRBV14 combines with J gene TRBJ1-6, with a weak D call TRBD1 (6 bases). The V gene lost 2 bases and the J gene lost 14 bases, with 16 bases spanning the gap. Germline CDR1 and CDR2: SGHDN and FVKESK. This CDR3 comprises 14 residues. The CDR3: CASSQMLGGETLHF. DNA for the CDR3: TGTGCCAGCAGCCAAATGTTAGGGGGGGAAACCCTCCACTTT. The whole variable domain, filled in from reference TRBV14 and TRBJ1-6, reads EAGVTQFPSHSVIEKGQTVTLRCDPISGHDNLYWYRRVMGKEIKFLLHFVKESKQDESGMPNNRFLAERTGGTYSTLKVQPAELEDSGVYFCASSQMLGGETLHFGNGTRLTVT.

Many counts were recorded for this clonotype. This rearrangement joins TRBV4-2 to TRBJ2-3; no clear D. The CDR3 consists of 17 residues. Between the trimmed V and J ends, which lost 6 bases and 1 base, there was a span of 20 bases. Germline CDR1 LGHNA, CDR2 YNFKEQ. The CDR3 sequence is CASSPLRYDARTDTQYF. Here the CDR3 DNA reads TGTGCCAGCAGTCCTCTCCGCTATGACGCCCGCACAGATACGCAGTATTTT.

This clonotype occurred many times. V is TRBV2 and J is TRBJ1-5; 8 nucleotides align to TRBD1. Germline values: CDR1 SNHLY, CDR2 FYNNEI. J gave up 2 bases and V 9 bases, and 6 bases lay outside the gene matches. The CDR3 has 14 residues. CDR3 loop: CARTGGWGNQPQHF. DNA of the CDR3: TGTGCCAGAACAGGGGGATGGGGCAATCAGCCCCAGCATTTT.

This clonotype appeared many times. V is TRBV7-9 and J is TRBJ1-1, with D unclear. V lost 8 bases, J lost 3 bases, and 13 bases lay in between. The V gene's germline CDR1 is SEHNR and CDR2 FQNEAQ (reference sequence). This CDR3 has 13 amino acids. DNA of the CDR3: TGTGCCAGCGTAATTTTGTTCGACACTGAAGCTTTCTTT. Amino acids: CASVILFDTEAFF.

This clonotype appeared many times. The V and J genes are TRBV25-1 and TRBJ2-1; D is possibly TRBD1 (6 bases). There are 13 residues in the CDR3. V lost 4 bases and J 2 bases, leaving 6 bases between the germline ends. Germline CDR1 MGHDK, CDR2 SYGVNS. The CDR3 coding sequence is TGTGCCAGCAGTGCAGGGGCCTACAATGAGCAGTTCTTC. Translating gives CASSAGAYNEQFF. The whole variable domain, filled in from reference TRBV25-1 and TRBJ2-1, reads EADIYQTPRYLVIGTGKKITLECSQTMGHDKMYWYQQDPGMELHLIHYSYGVNSTEKGDLSSESTVSRIRTEHFPLTLESARPSHTSQYLCASSAGAYNEQFFGPGTRLTVL.